This T cell receptor beta chain was captured by sequencing in a study of CD8 T cells in ankylosing spondylitis. TCRdb re-derived calls from the 5' RACE reads in MiXCR, one entry per CDR3 protein. Of about 64,000 distinct CDR3 sequences in the sample, 6% to 8% were seen once. This CDR3 region has 15 residues. Trimming stripped 1 base from V and 1 base from J, with 11 bases between. The germline gives CDR1 SGHNT, CDR2 YENEEA. This clonotype has only a few counts. This receptor was obtained from a male donor with ankylosing spondylitis. Input material: synovial fluid, either unsorted or a sorted T cell fraction (not recorded which). The chain recombines TRBV11-3 with TRBJ2-7; no firm D call. The CDR3 loop is CASSLVSGSSYEQYF. DNA of the CDR3: TGTGCCAGCAGCTTAGTCTCAGGTTCGTCCTACGAGCAGTACTTC.